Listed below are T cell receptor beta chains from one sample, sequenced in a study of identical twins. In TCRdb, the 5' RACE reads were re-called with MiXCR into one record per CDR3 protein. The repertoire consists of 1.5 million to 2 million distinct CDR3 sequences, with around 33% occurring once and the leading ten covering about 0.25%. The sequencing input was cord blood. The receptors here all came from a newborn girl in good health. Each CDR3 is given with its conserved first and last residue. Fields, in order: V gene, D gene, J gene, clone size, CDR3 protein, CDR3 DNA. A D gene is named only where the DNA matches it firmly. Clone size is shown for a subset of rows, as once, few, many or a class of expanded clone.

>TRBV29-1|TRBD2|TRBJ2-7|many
CSVVSGRGLYEQYF
TGCAGCGTTGTTAGCGGGAGAGGCTTATACGAGCAGTACTTC
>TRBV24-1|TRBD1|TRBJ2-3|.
CATSGGRGTDTQYF
TGTGCCACCAGTGGAGGCAGGGGGACAGATACGCAGTATTTT
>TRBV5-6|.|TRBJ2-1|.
CASSLTWNEQFF
TGTGCCAGCAGCCTAACTTGGAATGAGCAGTTCTTC
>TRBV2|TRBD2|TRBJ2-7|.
CASSPELAPYEQYF
TGTGCCAGCAGTCCTGAACTAGCGCCCTACGAGCAGTACTTC
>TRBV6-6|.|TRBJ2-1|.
CAGTILDNGRFF
TGTGCCGGCACCATACTAGATAATGGGCGGTTCTTC
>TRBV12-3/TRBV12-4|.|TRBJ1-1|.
CASSPPAGGAAFF
TGTGCCAGCAGCCCACCGGCTGGGGGGGCGGCTTTCTTT
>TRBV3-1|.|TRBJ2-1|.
CASSQVAFGNEQFF
TGTGCCAGCAGCCAAGTCGCCTTCGGGAATGAGCAGTTCTTC
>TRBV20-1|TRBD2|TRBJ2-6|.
CSARLAGGLTGANVLTF
TGCAGTGCTAGACTAGCGGGGGGCCTGACTGGGGCCAACGTCCTGACTTTC
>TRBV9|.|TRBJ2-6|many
CASSHSQFSGANVLTF
TGTGCCAGCAGCCATAGCCAGTTCTCTGGGGCCAACGTCCTGACTTTC
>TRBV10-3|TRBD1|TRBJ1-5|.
CAISDSGQGGNQPQHF
TGTGCCATCAGTGACTCGGGACAGGGGGGAAATCAGCCCCAGCATTTT
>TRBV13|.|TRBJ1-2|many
CASSSFPVWSYGYTF
TGTGCCAGCAGTTCTTTTCCGGTTTGGTCCTATGGCTACACCTTC
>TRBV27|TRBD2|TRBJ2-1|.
CASSLGIAGANEQFF
TGTGCCAGCAGTCTCGGCATAGCGGGGGCCAATGAGCAGTTCTTC
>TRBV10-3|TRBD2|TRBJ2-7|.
CAISKTSGRTYEQYF
TGTGCCATCAGCAAGACTAGCGGGAGGACCTACGAGCAGTACTTC
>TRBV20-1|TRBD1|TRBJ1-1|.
CSARNRGRLNTEAFF
TGCAGTGCTAGAAACAGGGGGAGGTTGAACACTGAAGCTTTCTTT
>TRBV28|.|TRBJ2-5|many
CASRKTETQYF
TGTGCCAGCAGGAAGACAGAGACCCAGTACTTC
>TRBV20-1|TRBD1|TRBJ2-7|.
CSARAGTAGYEQYF
TGCAGTGCTAGAGCCGGGACAGCTGGCTACGAGCAGTACTTC
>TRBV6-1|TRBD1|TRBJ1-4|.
CASRPGQGALREKLFF
TGTGCCAGCAGGCCGGGACAGGGGGCTCTTAGGGAAAAACTGTTTTTT
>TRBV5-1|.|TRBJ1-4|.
CASSSGQERYTNEKLFF
TGCGCCAGCAGCTCGGGGCAGGAAAGGTATACTAATGAAAAACTGTTTTTT
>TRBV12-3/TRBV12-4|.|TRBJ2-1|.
CASSPGRGSSYNEQFF
TGTGCCAGCAGCCCGGGCCGGGGGAGCTCCTACAATGAGCAGTTCTTC
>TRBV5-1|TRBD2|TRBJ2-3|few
CASSSLAEATDTQYF
TGCGCCAGCAGCTCACTAGCGGAGGCCACAGATACGCAGTATTTT
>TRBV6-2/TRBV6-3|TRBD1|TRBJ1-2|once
CASTGTVDYGYTF
TGTGCCAGCACGGGGACAGTCGACTATGGCTACACCTTC
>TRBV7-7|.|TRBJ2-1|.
CASSFGVGSNEQFF
TGTGCTAGCAGCTTCGGCGTGGGCTCCAATGAGCAGTTCTTC
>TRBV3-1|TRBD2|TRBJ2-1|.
CASSRDYSGVAYNEQFF
TGTGCCAGCAGCCGAGACTATAGCGGGGTCGCCTACAATGAGCAGTTCTTC
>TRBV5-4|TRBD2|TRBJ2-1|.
CASSFVAGGWAEQFF
TGTGCCAGCAGCTTCGTAGCGGGAGGTTGGGCTGAGCAGTTCTTC
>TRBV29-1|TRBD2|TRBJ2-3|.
CSVCGTSGRAGSTDTQYF
TGCAGCGTTTGTGGGACTAGCGGGAGGGCGGGTTCTACAGATACGCAGTATTTT
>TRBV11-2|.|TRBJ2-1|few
CASSLVLGPGALYNEQFF
TGTGCCAGCAGCTTAGTACTGGGCCCCGGGGCTCTATACAATGAGCAGTTCTTC
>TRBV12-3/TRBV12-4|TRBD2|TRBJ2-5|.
CASSPGTSDEYF
TGTGCCAGCAGTCCCGGGACTAGCGACGAGTACTTC
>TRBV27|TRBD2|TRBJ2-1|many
CASSLIAGATEFF
TGTGCCAGCAGTTTAATAGCGGGAGCTACGGAGTTCTTC
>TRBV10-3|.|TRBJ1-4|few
CAISDRVFEKLFF
TGTGCCATCAGTGACAGGGTTTTTGAAAAACTGTTTTTT
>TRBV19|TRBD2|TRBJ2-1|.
CASSIPSGRALEQFF
TGTGCCAGTAGTATTCCTAGCGGGAGGGCCCTTGAGCAGTTCTTC
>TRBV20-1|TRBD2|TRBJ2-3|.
CSARRGLAGGKDTQYF
TGCAGTGCTAGGAGGGGACTAGCGGGAGGAAAAGATACGCAGTATTTT
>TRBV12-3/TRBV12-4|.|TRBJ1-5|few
CASPPGRLNQPQHF
TGTGCCAGCCCTCCGGGACGGTTAAATCAGCCCCAGCATTTT
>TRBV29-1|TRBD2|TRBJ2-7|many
CSGGSSYEQYF
TGCAGCGGCGGGAGCTCCTACGAGCAGTACTTC
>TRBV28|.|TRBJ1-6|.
CVSSFPGTPYNSPLHF
TGTGTCAGCAGTTTCCCTGGGACACCCTATAATTCACCCCTCCACTTT
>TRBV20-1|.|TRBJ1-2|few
CSARAQGENGYTF
TGCAGTGCTAGAGCCCAGGGTGAAAATGGCTACACCTTC
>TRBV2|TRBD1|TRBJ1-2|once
CASGTGQALSGYTF
TGTGCCAGCGGAACCGGACAGGCGCTATCTGGCTACACCTTC
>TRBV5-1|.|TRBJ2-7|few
CASSLGLSAEQYF
TGCGCCAGCAGCTTGGGGCTATCAGCCGAGCAGTACTTC
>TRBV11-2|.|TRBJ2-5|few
CASSSLRGRQETQYF
TGTGCCAGCAGCTCCCTCCGGGGGCGACAAGAGACCCAGTACTTC
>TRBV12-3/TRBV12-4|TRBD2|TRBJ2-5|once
CASSLWGRGTETQYF
TGTGCCAGCAGTTTATGGGGGAGGGGAACCGAGACCCAGTACTTC
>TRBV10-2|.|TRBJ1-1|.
CASNEGWGTEAFF
TGCGCCAGCAACGAGGGGTGGGGCACTGAAGCTTTCTTT
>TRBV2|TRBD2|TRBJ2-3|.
CASSEWRGAGDTQYF
TGTGCCAGCAGTGAATGGCGGGGGGCGGGAGATACGCAGTATTTT
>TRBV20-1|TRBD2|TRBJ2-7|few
CSARGRERPYEQYF
TGCAGTGCTAGGGGGCGGGAGCGTCCCTACGAGCAGTACTTC
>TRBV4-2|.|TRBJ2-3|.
CASSPSGLILPTDTQYF
TGTGCCAGCAGCCCGAGCGGTCTGATTCTGCCTACAGATACGCAGTATTTT
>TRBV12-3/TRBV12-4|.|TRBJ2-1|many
CASSFFPGQQFF
TGTGCCAGCAGTTTCTTCCCGGGACAGCAGTTCTTC
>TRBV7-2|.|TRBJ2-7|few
CASSFTFSYEQYF
TGTGCCAGCAGCTTTACTTTCTCCTACGAGCAGTACTTC
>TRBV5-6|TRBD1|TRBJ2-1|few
CASSLIRRDRGNEQFF
TGTGCCAGCAGCCTTATACGCAGGGACAGGGGCAATGAGCAGTTCTTC
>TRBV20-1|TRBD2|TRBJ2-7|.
CSASSLAADNEQYF
TGCAGTGCTAGTAGCCTAGCGGCTGACAATGAGCAGTACTTC
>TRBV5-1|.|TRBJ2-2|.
CASSFGSMDAGELFF
TGCGCCAGCAGCTTCGGGTCGATGGACGCCGGGGAGCTGTTTTTT
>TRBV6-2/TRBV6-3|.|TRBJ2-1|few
CASSYTLGYNEQFF
TGTGCCAGCAGTTACACTCTAGGGTACAATGAGCAGTTCTTC
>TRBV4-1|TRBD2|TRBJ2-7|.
CASSETSGGTIYEQYF
TGCGCCAGCAGCGAGACTAGCGGGGGGACAATCTACGAGCAGTACTTC
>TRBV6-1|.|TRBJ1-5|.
CASSEAFREGQPQHF
TGTGCCAGCAGTGAAGCTTTCAGGGAAGGCCAGCCCCAGCATTTT
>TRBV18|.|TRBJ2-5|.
CASSRTSPPWKKETQYF
TGTGCCAGCTCACGAACTTCCCCGCCCTGGAAGAAAGAGACCCAGTACTTC
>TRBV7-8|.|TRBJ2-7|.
CASSDTKTQGRYEQYF
TGTGCCAGCAGCGATACGAAGACACAGGGCCGCTACGAGCAGTACTTC
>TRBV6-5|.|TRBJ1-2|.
CASSYGGGRSGYTF
TGTGCCAGCAGTTACGGTGGGGGCAGGTCGGGCTACACCTTC
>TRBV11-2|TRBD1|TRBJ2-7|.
CASIPGGTVSNEQYF
TGTGCCAGCATTCCAGGTGGGACAGTATCCAACGAGCAGTACTTC
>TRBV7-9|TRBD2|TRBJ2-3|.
CASSLRKGLAGEGTDTQYF
TGTGCCAGCAGCTTAAGAAAAGGACTAGCGGGAGAGGGCACAGATACGCAGTATTTT
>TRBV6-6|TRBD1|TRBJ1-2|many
CASSSDREGYGYTF
TGTGCCAGCAGTTCCGACAGGGAGGGCTATGGCTACACCTTC
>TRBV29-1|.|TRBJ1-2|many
CSVEMLGYTF
TGCAGCGTTGAAATGCTTGGCTACACCTTC
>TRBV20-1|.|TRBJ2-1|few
CSAQLGNEQFF
TGCAGTGCTCAATTGGGGAATGAGCAGTTCTTC